This T cell receptor beta chain was captured in a study of shared clonotypes between healthy human individuals. Study overall: There were three CD4 naive, three CD4 memory, two CD8 naive and one CD8 memory plates per donor. General observations from the study: Blood was the only sampled material, and tissue repertoires likely differ. The donor pool, a small one, limited the genetic and exposure-history diversity represented. Some naive CD4 clonotypes, 4.5% to 5.5%, turned up in common across a few donors.

The CDR3 covers 16 residues. V was shortened by 5 bases and J by 5 bases, with 16 bases between the two germline ends. The assay was immunoSEQ multiplex PCR, and TCRdb's table has in-frame clones only and misses some. This sample has 150,000 to 200,000 clones; approximately 92% occur once, and the top ten carry 0.067%. Comment on this clone: Its antigen is not identified.

The sequence was collected from a woman aged 25 to 39 in good health. Sequencing input: naive CD4+ T cells sorted from blood. Subset described: CD45RA+ positively selected. The rearrangement links TRBV7-1 to TRBJ2-6; D is possibly TRBD1 (5 bases). TRBV7-1 carries the ORF label, with uncertain function. The CDR3 here is CASSGSGQSRANVLTF. CDR3 in DNA: TGTGCCAGCAGCGGCTCAGGACAAAGTCGGGCCAACGTCCTGACTTTC.